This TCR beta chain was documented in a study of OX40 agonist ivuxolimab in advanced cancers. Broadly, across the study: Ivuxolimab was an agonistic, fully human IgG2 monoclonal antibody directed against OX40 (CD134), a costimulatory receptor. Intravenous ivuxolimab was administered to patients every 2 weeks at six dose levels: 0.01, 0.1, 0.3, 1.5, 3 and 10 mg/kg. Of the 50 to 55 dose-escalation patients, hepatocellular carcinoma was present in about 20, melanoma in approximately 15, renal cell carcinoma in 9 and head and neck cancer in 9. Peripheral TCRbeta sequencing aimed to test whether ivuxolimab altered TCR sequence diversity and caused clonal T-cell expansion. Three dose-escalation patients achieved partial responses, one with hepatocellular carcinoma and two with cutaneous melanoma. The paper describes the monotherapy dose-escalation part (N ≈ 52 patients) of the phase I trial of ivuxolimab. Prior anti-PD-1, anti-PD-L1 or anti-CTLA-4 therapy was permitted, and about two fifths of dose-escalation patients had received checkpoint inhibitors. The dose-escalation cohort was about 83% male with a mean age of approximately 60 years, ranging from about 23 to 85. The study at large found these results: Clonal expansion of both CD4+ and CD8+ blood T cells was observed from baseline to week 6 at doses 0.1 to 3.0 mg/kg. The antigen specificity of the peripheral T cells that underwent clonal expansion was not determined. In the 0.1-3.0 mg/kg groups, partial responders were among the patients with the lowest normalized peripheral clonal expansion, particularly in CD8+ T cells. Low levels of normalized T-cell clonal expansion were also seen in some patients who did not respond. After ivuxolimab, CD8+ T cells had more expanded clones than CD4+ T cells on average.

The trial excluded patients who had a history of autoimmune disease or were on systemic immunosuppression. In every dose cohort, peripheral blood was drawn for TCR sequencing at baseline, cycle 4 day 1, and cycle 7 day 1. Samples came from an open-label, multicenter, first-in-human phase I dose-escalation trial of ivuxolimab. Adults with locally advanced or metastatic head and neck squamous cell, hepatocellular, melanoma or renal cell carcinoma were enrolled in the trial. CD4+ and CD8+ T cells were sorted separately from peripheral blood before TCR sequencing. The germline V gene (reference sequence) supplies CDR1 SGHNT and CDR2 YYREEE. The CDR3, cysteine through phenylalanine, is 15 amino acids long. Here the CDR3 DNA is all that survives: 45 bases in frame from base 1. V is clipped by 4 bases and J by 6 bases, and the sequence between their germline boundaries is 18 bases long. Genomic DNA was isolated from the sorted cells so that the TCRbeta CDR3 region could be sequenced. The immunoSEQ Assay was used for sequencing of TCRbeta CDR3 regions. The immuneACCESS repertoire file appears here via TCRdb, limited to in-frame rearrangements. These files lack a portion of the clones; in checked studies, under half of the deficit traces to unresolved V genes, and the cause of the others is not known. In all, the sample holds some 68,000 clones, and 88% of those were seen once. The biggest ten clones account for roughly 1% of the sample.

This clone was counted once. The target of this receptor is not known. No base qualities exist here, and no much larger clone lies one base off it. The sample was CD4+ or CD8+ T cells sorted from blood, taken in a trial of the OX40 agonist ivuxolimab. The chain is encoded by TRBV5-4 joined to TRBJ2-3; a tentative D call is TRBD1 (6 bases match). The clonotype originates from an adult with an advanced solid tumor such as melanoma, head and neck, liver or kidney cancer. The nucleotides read TGTGCCAGCAGCCTGGACAGTCGTTGGGTGGATACGCAGTATTTT. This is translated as CASSLDSRWVDTQYF.